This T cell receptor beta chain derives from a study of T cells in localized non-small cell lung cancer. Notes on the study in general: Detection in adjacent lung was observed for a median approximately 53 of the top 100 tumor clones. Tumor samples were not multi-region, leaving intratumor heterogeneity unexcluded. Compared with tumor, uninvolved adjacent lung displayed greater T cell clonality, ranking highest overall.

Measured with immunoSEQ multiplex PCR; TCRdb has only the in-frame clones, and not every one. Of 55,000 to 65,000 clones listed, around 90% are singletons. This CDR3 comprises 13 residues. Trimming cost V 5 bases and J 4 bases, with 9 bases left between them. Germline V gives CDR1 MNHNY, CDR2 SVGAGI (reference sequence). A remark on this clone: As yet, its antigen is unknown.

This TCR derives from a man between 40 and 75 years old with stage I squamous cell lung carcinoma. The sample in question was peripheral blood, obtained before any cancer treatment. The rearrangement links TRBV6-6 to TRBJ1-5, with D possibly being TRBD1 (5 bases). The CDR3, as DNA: TGTGCCAGCAGTCCCGCAGGGAATCAGCCCCAGCATTTT. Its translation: CASSPAGNQPQHF.